This T cell receptor beta chain was recovered during a study of blood T cells in healthy people across ages. Study findings and constraints: Naive T cell percentage showed a strong correlation with TCR beta diversity. PBMCs left unsorted prevented a conclusive naive versus antigen-experienced comparison.

This clonotype was observed many times. No antigen is known for it. Alongside a J-beta primer mix, a sample-barcoded 5' primer served in a second PCR lasting roughly 6 to 11 cycles. TCRdb reprocessed the 5' RACE reads with MiXCR, giving one entry per CDR3 protein. The table has roughly 680,000 distinct CDR3 sequences, approximately 52% seen once. The CDR3 sequence is 16 residues long. Germline V gene data show CDR1 as MDHEN and CDR2 as SYDVKM. Trimming took 6 bases from V and 3 from J; bases not matched to a gene: 14. Sequenced: blood. This receptor was obtained from a woman older than 75 in good health. J is TRBJ2-7 and V is TRBV28; 7 positions match TRBD1. The CDR3 DNA reads as TGTGCCAGCAGCTCTCCCGGGACAGCGAGTTACTACGAGCAGTACTTC. This sequence encodes CASSSPGTASYYEQYF.